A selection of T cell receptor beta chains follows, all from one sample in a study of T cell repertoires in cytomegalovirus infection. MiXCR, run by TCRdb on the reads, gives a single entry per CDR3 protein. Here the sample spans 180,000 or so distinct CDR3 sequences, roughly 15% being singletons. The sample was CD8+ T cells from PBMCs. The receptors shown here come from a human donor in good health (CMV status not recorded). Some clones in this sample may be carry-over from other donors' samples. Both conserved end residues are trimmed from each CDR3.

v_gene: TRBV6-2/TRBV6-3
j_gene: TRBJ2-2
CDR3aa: ASRGGELF

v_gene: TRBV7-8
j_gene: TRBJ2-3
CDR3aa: ASSPLDDTQY

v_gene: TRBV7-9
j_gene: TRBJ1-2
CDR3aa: ASSSGPRDGYT

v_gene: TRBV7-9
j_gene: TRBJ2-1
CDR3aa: ASSVTGNRGNEQF

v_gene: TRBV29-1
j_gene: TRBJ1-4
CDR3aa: SAGREFGKLF

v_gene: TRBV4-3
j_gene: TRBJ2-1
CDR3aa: ASSQEKRVPYNEQF

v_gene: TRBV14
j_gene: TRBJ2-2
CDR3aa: ASSPSGRPNTGELF

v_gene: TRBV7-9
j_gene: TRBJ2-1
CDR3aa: ASSFLTGSDEQF

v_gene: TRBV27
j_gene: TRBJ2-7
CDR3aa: ASSSHQGTPYEQY

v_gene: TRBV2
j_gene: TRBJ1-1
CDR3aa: ASTRQGQGLNTEAF

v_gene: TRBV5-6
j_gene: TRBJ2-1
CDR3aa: ASSPWTTDEQF

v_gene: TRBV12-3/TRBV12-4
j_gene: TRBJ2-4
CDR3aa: ASSRTGTSDIQY

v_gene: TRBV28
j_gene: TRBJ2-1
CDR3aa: ASSFGLHRGSYNEQF

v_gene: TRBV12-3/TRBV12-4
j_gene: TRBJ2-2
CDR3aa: ARPVKANTGELF

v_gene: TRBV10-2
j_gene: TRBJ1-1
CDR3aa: ASKGTGPTEAF

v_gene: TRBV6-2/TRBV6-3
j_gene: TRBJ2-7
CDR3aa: ASIQDRGDEQY

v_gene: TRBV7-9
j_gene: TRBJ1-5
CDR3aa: ASSLQGGNQPQH

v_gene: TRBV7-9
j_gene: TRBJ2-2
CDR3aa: ASSDQRNTGELF

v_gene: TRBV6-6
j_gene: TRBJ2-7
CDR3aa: ASSPLGGGGYEQY

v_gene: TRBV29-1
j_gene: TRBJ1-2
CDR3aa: SVDGRGYGYT

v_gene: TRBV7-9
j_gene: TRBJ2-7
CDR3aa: ASSTGTGDPYEQY

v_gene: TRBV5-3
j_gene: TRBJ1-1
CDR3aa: ASRDRGPEAF

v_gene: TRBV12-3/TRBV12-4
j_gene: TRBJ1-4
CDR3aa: ASLGAFAREKLF

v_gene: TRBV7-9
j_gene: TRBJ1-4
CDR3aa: ASSVSRDYPEKLF

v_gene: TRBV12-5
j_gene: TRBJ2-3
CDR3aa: ASGLVPQEVTDTQY

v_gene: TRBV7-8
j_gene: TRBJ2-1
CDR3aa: ASSLASGGAADEQF

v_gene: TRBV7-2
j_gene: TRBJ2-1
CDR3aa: ASSRKISLAGLAGGPGSDEQF

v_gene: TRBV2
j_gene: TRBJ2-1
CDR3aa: ASVGVDEQF

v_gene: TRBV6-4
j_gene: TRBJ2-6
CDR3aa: ASGSGTGTGANVLT

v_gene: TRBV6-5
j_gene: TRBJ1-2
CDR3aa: ASSYGYRAGYT

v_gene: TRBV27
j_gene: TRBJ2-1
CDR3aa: ASGGGHEQF

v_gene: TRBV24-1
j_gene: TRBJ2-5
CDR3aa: ATSEPGQFETQY

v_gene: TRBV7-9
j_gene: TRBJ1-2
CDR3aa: ASRSPRARMGYGYT

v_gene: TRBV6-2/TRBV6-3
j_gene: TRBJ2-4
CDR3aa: ASSRRQGTGNIQY

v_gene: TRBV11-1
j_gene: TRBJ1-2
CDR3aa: ASSLEVNSDGYT

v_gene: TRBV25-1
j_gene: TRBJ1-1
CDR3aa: ASSEGLHTEAF

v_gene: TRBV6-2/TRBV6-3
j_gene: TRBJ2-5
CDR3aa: ASNLAGEETQY

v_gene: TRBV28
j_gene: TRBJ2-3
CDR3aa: ASSSGQLTDTQY

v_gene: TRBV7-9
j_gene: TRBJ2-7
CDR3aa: ASSSNSGGPRYEQY

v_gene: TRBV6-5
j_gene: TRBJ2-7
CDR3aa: ASMVWQY

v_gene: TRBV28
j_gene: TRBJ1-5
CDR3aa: ASTETGGLSQPQH

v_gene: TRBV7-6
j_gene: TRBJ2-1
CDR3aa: ASSSISGGSYNEQF

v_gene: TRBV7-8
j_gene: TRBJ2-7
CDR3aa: ASSPAGQGYNEQY

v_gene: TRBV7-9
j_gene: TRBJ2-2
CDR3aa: ASSLTNEGPLPGNTGELF

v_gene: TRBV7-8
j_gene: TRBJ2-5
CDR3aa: ASSPTRTAGETQY

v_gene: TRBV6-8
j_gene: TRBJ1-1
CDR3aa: ASSWSPSNTEAF

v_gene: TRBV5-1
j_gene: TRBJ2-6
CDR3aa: ASSTGPGANVLT

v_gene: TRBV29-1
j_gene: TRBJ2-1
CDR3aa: SVALLAGETGTSGAVYNEQF

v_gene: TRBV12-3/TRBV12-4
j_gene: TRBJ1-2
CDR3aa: ASSHNT

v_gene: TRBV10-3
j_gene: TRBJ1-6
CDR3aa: AISESIQGKSPLH

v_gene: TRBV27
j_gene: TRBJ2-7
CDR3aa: ASSPRRPPAPYEQY

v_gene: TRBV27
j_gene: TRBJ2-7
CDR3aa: DSSLSGTEVSEQY

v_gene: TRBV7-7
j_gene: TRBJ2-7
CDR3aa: ASSLGPPYGDGAYEQY

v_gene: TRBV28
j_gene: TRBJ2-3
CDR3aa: ASSVIRTGTDTQY

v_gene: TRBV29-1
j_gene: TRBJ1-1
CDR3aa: SVEDWGNTEAF

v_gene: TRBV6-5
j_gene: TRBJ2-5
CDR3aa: ASRTRPGTSGGQYQETQY

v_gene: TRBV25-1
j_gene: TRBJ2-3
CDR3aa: ASSESLAGAADTQY